The sample holds many counts of the clone carrying this TCR beta chain. Its specificity is not known. The data derive from a study of T-cell memory formation after mild COVID-19. At the level of the study: TCR clusters mostly belonged to single donors. Study-level results: The finding that pre-infection memory included some responding clones suggested that cross-reactive memory joined. Contracting clones, day 15 to 85, had balanced CD4/CD8, and later expanders favored CD4+.

Constant-segment-primed 5'RACE gave TCR alpha and TCR beta cDNA libraries with sample barcodes and UMIs. TCRdb reprocessed the 5' RACE reads with MiXCR, giving one entry per CDR3 protein. This sample has 300,000 to 350,000 distinct CDR3 sequences, with approximately 19% found just once. Germline CDR1 is GTSNPN and CDR2 is SVGIG (reference sequence). This CDR3 region has 13 residues. V was pared by 4 bases and J by 3 bases, with 12 bases between. The chain uses TRBV30 and TRBJ1-2; D is possibly TRBD1 (6 bases). Sequencing input: PBMCs or a T cell subset sorted from them (not recorded which). The receptor comes from a young man who had mild COVID-19 (a few samples of this study predate the infection). Cell type and time point are not known. The DNA for the CDR3 is TGTGCCTGGAACGGGGGGCAATACTATGGCTACACCTTC. Translated: CAWNGGQYYGYTF.